The source of this T cell receptor (beta chain) is a study of neurological immune-mediated disorders. This clonotype has ten or more counts. No antigen is known for it. V was cut by 6 bases and J by 7 bases, with 24 bases left in between. The CDR3 consists of 16 residues. Germline CDR1 reads MGHRA; CDR2 reads YSYEKL. 5'RACE with 10-nucleotide random UMIs generated the cDNA. Using its own MiXCR run on the 5' RACE reads, TCRdb lists one record per CDR3 protein. The sample yields around 67,000 distinct CDR3 sequences, 5.2% seen once. Study-wide results and limits: None of the CDR3 amino acid sequences in expanded clones turned up in more than one subject, which points to private repertoires in all groups.

The V gene is TRBV4-1, the J gene TRBJ1-2; TRBD1 is a possible D gene (5 bases). The material sequenced was PBMCs. This TCR was recovered from a young man with multiple sclerosis. This CDR3 reads CASSGAVRLSSSGYTF. The DNA of the CDR3 is TGCGCCAGCAGTGGGGCAGTCCGTCTGTCATCAAGTGGCTACACCTTC.